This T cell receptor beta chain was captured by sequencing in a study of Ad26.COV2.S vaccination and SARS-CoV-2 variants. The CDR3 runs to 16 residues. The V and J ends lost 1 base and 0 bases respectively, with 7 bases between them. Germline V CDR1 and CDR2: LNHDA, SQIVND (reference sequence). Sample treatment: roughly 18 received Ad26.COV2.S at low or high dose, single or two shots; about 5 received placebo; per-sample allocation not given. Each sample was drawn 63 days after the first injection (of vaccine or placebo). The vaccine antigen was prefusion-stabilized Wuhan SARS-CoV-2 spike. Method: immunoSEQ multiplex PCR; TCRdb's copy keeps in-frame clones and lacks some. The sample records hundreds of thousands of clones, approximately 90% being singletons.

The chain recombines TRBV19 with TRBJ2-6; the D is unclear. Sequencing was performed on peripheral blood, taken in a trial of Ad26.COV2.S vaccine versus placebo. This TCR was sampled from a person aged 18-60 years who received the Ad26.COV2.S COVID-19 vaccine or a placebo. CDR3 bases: TGTGCCAGTAGTATAGTTGGGTACTCTGGGGCCAACGTCCTGACTTTC. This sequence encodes CASSIVGYSGANVLTF.